The rows below give T cell receptor beta chains drawn from one sample of a study of regulatory T cells in long-lasting Graves disease. Each CDR3 protein is one row after TCRdb ran MiXCR on the multiplex PCR reads. This table has around 400,000 distinct CDR3 sequences, about 15% appearing once. This same sample was also taken into another study, of T cells in Graves' hyperthyroidism and ophthalmopathy.

Here the sequenced sample was peripheral blood mononuclear cells (PBMCs), taken at new diagnosis, from a patient treated with antithyroid drugs. These receptors were taken from a woman aged 40 to 49 with Graves disease. Both conserved end residues are part of each CDR3. The D gene is left open where the match is weak. Part of the rows lack a size; the others show once, few, many or a class for expanded clones.

TGTGCCAGCAGCTTTGAGTTGGGAGGGGGCTACAATGAGCAGTTCTTC	CASSFELGGGYNEQFF	TRBV5-5	TRBJ2-1	.	many
TGTGCCAGCAGTTTTCAGGTAGCAACTGAAGCTTTCTTT	CASSFQVATEAFF	TRBV6-5	TRBJ1-1	.	few
TGTGCCAGCAATACAGGGGGCGGCGAGCAGTACTTC	CASNTGGGEQYF	TRBV2	TRBJ2-7	TRBD1	.
TGTGCCAGCAGCTACAGCGGGAGGGCGGGGGGAGAGACCCAGTACTTC	CASSYSGRAGGETQYF	TRBV13	TRBJ2-5	TRBD2	.
TGTGCCAGCAGTTATCCAGGGGCCGGGACTGAAGCTTTCTTT	CASSYPGAGTEAFF	TRBV28	TRBJ1-1	.	many
TGTGCCCGACCGGGGGGACCCGCTAGCAATCAGCCCCAGCATTTT	CARPGGPASNQPQHF	TRBV24-1	TRBJ1-5	.	many
TGTGCCAGCAGTACCAGCAGGGGGGAGACCCAGTACTTC	CASSTSRGETQYF	TRBV12-3/TRBV12-4	TRBJ2-5	TRBD1	.
TGTGCCAGCAGCCATGGACTCGGGGCAGGCTCTGGGGCCAACGTCCTGACTTTC	CASSHGLGAGSGANVLTF	TRBV3-1	TRBJ2-6	.	once
TGTGCCAGCAGCCATCCGGGACAGGCGGACTACGAGCAGTACTTC	CASSHPGQADYEQYF	TRBV5-4	TRBJ2-7	TRBD1	few
TGTGCCAGCAGTTACTCCAGAACCGGGGAGCTGTTTTTT	CASSYSRTGELFF	TRBV6-5	TRBJ2-2	.	.